The 17 T cell receptor beta chains below all came from one sample that was sequenced in a study of blood T cell repertoires in COVID-19. Clones were read by immunoSEQ multiplex PCR, and TCRdb kept only the in-frame ones, dropping some. The sample contains about 160,000 clones, around 85% of which appear only once. Material for sequencing was peripheral blood. These receptors all come from a man aged 65 to 79 with acute or convalescent COVID-19.

DNA of the CDR3: TGTGCCAGCAGTGAGACAGGGCCCACAGATACGCAGTATTTT. This encodes CASSETGPTDTQYF. The rearrangement joins TRBV6-1 to TRBJ2-3, with TRBD1 identical over 7 bases. CDR3 length: 14 amino acids. CDR1 MNHNS and CDR2 SASEGT come from the germline V gene. The ends lost 3 bases at V and 2 bases at J; junction bases unmatched: 2.

The chain joins TRBV4-1 to TRBJ2-3, with 11 bases identical to TRBD1. The germline V gene has CDR1 MGHRA and CDR2 YSYEKL. V was clipped by 4 bases and J by 2 bases; unmatched bases: 8. The CDR3 covers 17 residues. The CDR3 spells CASSRVGTGGPTDTQYF. The CDR3 nucleotides are TGCGCCAGCAGCCGAGTGGGGACAGGGGGGCCCACAGATACGCAGTATTTT.

The genes are TRBV6-1 and TRBJ1-2, with no clear D. Between the trimmed V and J ends, which lost 3 bases and 8 bases, there was a span of 16 bases. Per germline, CDR1 MNHNS and CDR2 SASEGT. The CDR3 is made up of 14 amino acids. The CDR3 bases are TGTGCCAGCAGTGAGAACAGTGGGCTTGAAGGCTACACCTTC. Translation gives CASSENSGLEGYTF.

V and J are TRBV9 and TRBJ2-1, with TRBD2 matching 9 bases. Germline values: CDR1 SGDLS, CDR2 YYNGEE. The CDR3 totals 15 residues. The V gene end was trimmed by 5 bases and the J gene end by 0 bases; junction bases not matched to a gene: 3. DNA for the CDR3: TGTGCCAGCAGTGATAGCGGGAGCTCCTACAATGAGCAGTTCTTC. It is translated as CASSDSGSSYNEQFF. Full variable domain (missing parts from reference TRBV9 and TRBJ2-1): DSGVTQTPKHLITATGQRVTLRCSPRSGDLSVYWYQQSLDQGLQFLIQYYNGEERAKGNILERFSAQQFPDLHSELNLSSLELGDSALYFCASSDSGSSYNEQFFGPGTRLTVL.

The chain uses TRBV9 and TRBJ2-1, with 11 bases fitting TRBD2. The V gene's germline CDR1 is SGDLS and CDR2 YYNGEE. CDR3 length: 15 amino acids. Trimming removed 3 bases from V and 4 bases from J; junction bases left unmatched: 3. CDR3: CASSERLAGYNEQFF. CDR3 nucleotides: TGTGCCAGCAGCGAGCGACTAGCGGGGTACAATGAGCAGTTCTTC.

This sequence joins TRBV5-1 and TRBJ1-1, with 12 positions matching TRBD1. Germline lookup yields CDR1 SGHRS and CDR2 YFSETQ. V lost 5 bases to trimming and J lost 5 bases; unmatched junction nucleotides: 7. The CDR3 is made up of 15 amino acids. The chain's CDR3 is CASRGTGGADTEAFF. CDR3 bases: TGCGCCAGCAGAGGGACAGGGGGCGCGGATACTGAAGCTTTCTTT.

The rearrangement uses TRBV11-1 and TRBJ1-1, with D possibly matching TRBD1 (5 bases). This CDR3 is built from 15 residues. Germline CDR1 is SGHAT and CDR2 is FQDESV (reference sequence). Trimming left V 5 bases short and J 1 base short, with 14 bases between. In DNA form, the CDR3 reads TGTGCCAGCAGCATCCGGACATTTAAGAACACTGAAGCTTTCTTT. It specifies CASSIRTFKNTEAFF.

The chain employs TRBV29-1 and TRBJ1-2; the D gene is possibly TRBD1 (5 bases). Looked up from germline, CDR1 is SQVTM and CDR2 is ANQGSEA. CDR3 length: 12 amino acids. The ends were cut back, 4 bases at V and 4 bases at J, with 10 bases in the middle. CDR3 nucleotides: TGCAGCGTTGTAAGGGGCGGCTATGGCTACACCTTC. Protein product: CSVVRGGYGYTF. Full variable domain (missing parts from reference TRBV29-1 and TRBJ1-2): SAVISQKPSRDICQRGTSLTIQCQVDSQVTMMFWYRQQPGQSLTLIATANQGSEATYESGFVIDKFPISRPNLTFSTLTVSNMSPEDSSIYLCSVVRGGYGYTFGSGTRLTVV.

CDR3 sequence: CASSLGRRVQGAYEQYF. The CDR3 DNA sequence: TGTGCCAGCAGCTTAGGGAGGAGGGTACAGGGGGCTTACGAGCAGTACTTC. The J gene is TRBJ2-7, the V gene TRBV7-2; 9 positions match TRBD1. V shed 1 base, J shed 4 bases, and the junction held 11 bases outside the gene matches. Per germline, CDR1 SGHTA and CDR2 FQGNSA. The CDR3 is made up of 17 amino acids.

About this clone: Other DNA sequences from this sample encode an identical CDR3 as well. V and J are TRBV7-6 and TRBJ1-6; D is perhaps TRBD1 (6 bases). V dropped 4 bases and J dropped 9 bases, with 19 bases sitting between them. Germline V gene data show CDR1 as SGHVS and CDR2 as FNYEAQ. This CDR3 comprises 16 residues. The chain's CDR3 is CASSWGGGGQASPLHF. CDR3 DNA: TGTGCCAGCAGCTGGGGGGGAGGGGGGCAGGCTTCACCCCTCCACTTT.

The chain couples TRBV12-3 or TRBV12-4 to TRBJ2-7; D unresolved. This CDR3 spans 13 amino acids. Trimming pared 4 bases from V and 1 base from J, leaving 8 bases between. The CDR3, as DNA: TGTGCCAGCAGTTACCGACTGTCCTACGAGCAGTACTTC. Residues: CASSYRLSYEQYF.

The chain employs TRBV7-2 and TRBJ1-5; D unclear. This CDR3 has 15 residues. V lost 1 base to trimming and J lost 5 bases, with 12 bases between them. Germline loops: CDR1 SGHTA, CDR2 FQGNSA. The CDR3 sequence: CASSLEGGGDQPQHF. The CDR3 DNA sequence: TGTGCCAGCAGCTTAGAGGGAGGAGGAGATCAGCCCCAGCATTTT.

The chain couples TRBV19 to TRBJ2-3, with TRBD2 as a possible D gene (5 bases). The length of the CDR3 is 15 residues. Germline assignment: CDR1 LNHDA and CDR2 SQIVND (reference sequence). The germline V and J ends were trimmed by 6 bases and 5 bases, with 18 bases remaining between them. The CDR3 loop is CASRGFGTGVDTQYF. The CDR3 nucleotides are TGTGCCAGTAGGGGGTTTGGCACCGGGGTAGATACGCAGTATTTT.

This clone was counted a few times. The CDR3 region is CASSTGGPSYEQYF. CDR3 DNA: TGTGCCAGTAGTACGGGGGGTCCTTCCTACGAGCAGTACTTC. The chain links TRBV19 to TRBJ2-7; 7 bases agree with TRBD2. The germline V gene has CDR1 LNHDA and CDR2 SQIVND (reference sequence). The length of the CDR3 is 14 residues. V lost 4 bases and J lost 1; bases outside the gene matches: 4. The whole variable domain, remainder taken from reference TRBV19 and TRBJ2-7, is DGGITQSPKYLFRKEGQNVTLSCEQNLNHDAMYWYRQDPGQGLRLIYYSQIVNDFQKGDIAEGYSVSREKKESFPLTVTSAQKNPTAFYLCASSTGGPSYEQYFGPGTRLTVT.

This clone was observed once. The rearrangement links TRBV5-6 to TRBJ2-7, with TRBD1 matching over 7 bases. Germline CDR1 SGHDT, CDR2 YYEEEE. The CDR3 has 14 amino acids. Trimming took 5 bases from V and 5 from J; bases not matched to a gene: 10. The chain's CDR3 is CASRLGTVLHEQYF. The CDR3 DNA is TGTGCCAGCAGGCTCGGGACAGTCCTACACGAGCAGTACTTC.

The count of this clone is one. This chain joins TRBV6-5 and TRBJ2-2; D not certain. Germline V gives CDR1 MNHEY, CDR2 SVGAGI. The CDR3 covers 14 residues. Deletions cut 11 bases from V and 3 bases from J, with 16 bases between. In nucleotides, the CDR3 is TGTGCCTGCTCGATTGGTTCGGACACCGGGGAGCTGTTTTTT. Protein sequence: CACSIGSDTGELFF.

V usage is TRBV5-4 and J usage is TRBJ2-2; 8 nucleotides align to TRBD2. This CDR3 has 16 residues. Losses at the gene ends were 1 base for V and 3 bases for J; bases not matched to a gene: 5. Germline V CDR1 and CDR2: SGHNT, YYREEE (reference sequence). CDR3 region: CASSLLSGGYTGELFF. CDR3 sequence (DNA): TGTGCCAGCAGCTTGTTAAGCGGGGGATACACCGGGGAGCTGTTTTTT.